This T cell receptor beta chain was sequenced during a study of T cells in localized non-small cell lung cancer. Study-wide points: Tumor showed lower T cell clonality than uninvolved adjacent lung, where it was highest. The study detected a median around 50 of the top 100 tumor clones in adjacent lung. Density of T cells in blood, when higher, went with longer overall survival.

Only in-frame clones appear in the TCRdb table, and some are missing; sequencing was by immunoSEQ multiplex PCR. The repertoire holds 35,000 to 45,000 clones, about 86% seen once, with under 7.5% in the top ten. Note on this clone: No antigen is known for it.

CDR3 size: 15 residues. Germline V CDR1 and CDR2: GTSNPN, SVGIG (reference sequence). Trimming removed 1 base from V and 5 bases from J, with 12 bases in between. The J gene is TRBJ1-6, the V gene TRBV30; weak D call: TRBD1 (6 bases). This material consisted of peripheral blood mononuclear cells, taken before any cancer treatment. The sequence came from a male donor aged 60 or over with stage II lung adenocarcinoma. CDR3: CAWSGDRRDNSPLHF. The CDR3 DNA follows: TGTGCCTGGAGTGGAGACAGGCGGGATAATTCACCCCTCCACTTT.